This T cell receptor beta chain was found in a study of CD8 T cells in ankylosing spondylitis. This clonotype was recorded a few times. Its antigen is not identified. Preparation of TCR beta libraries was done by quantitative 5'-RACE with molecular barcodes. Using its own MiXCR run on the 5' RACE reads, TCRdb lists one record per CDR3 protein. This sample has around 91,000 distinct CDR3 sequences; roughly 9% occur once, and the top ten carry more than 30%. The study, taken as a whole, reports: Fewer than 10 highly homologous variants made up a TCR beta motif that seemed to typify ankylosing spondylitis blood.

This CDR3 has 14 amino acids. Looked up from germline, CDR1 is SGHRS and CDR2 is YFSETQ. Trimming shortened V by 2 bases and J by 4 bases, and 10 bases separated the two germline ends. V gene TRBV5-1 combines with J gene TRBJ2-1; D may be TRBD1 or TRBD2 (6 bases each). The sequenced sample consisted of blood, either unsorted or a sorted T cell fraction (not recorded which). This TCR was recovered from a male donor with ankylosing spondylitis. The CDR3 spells CASSFGGGYNEQFF. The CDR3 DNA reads TGCGCCAGCAGCTTCGGGGGCGGGTACAATGAGCAGTTCTTC.